The 10 T cell receptor beta chains below all came from one sample that was sequenced in a study of blood T cell repertoires in COVID-19. Only in-frame clones appear in the TCRdb table, and some are missing; sequencing was by immunoSEQ multiplex PCR. Of roughly 72,000 clones listed, around 79% are singletons. Sequenced material: peripheral blood. Source of these receptors: a woman older than 75 with active or convalescent COVID-19.

In DNA, the CDR3 is TGTGCCAGTAGTATGGCGCCGGGACAGGGGCTCGAGGTGCAGTACTTC. Translating it yields CASSMAPGQGLEVQYF. The chain carries TRBV19 and TRBJ2-7, with 10 bases that match TRBD1. From germline, CDR1 is LNHDA and CDR2 SQIVND (reference sequence). J gave up 9 bases and V 3 bases, and 14 bases lay outside the gene matches. The CDR3 consists of 16 residues.

This clone showed up just a few times. The gene calls are TRBV27 and TRBJ2-3; 9 nucleotides line up with TRBD2. The CDR3 covers 14 residues. Per germline, CDR1 MNHEY and CDR2 SMNVEV (reference sequence). J was trimmed by 6 bases and V by 5 bases; bases with no gene match: 6. The CDR3 protein is CASSLAGGLDTQYF. The CDR3 nucleotides read TGTGCCAGCAGTCTTGCGGGAGGGTTGGATACGCAGTATTTT.

The CDR3 reads CASSSWTAGGRGLANQPQHF. The CDR3 DNA sequence: TGTGCCAGCAGCAGCTGGACAGCTGGGGGAAGGGGCCTGGCCAATCAGCCCCAGCATTTT. The chain couples TRBV7-9 to TRBJ1-5, with D maybe TRBD1 (6 bases). From germline, CDR1 is SEHNR and CDR2 FQNEAQ (reference sequence). The CDR3 contains 20 residues. Trimming shortened V by 5 bases and J by 3 bases, and 29 bases separated the two germline ends.

This clone was observed a few times. This rearrangement joins TRBV6-2 or TRBV6-3 to TRBJ2-1; D possibly corresponds to TRBD2 (6 bases). V gave up 5 bases and J gave up 15 bases, with 14 bases separating them. Germline CDR1 is MNHEY and CDR2 is SVGEGT. This CDR3 is built from 11 residues. CDR3 bases: TGTGCCAGCAGTCAGGGACTGAGGATGTTCTTC. Its translation: CASSQGLRMFF.

The chain uses TRBV4-1 and TRBJ2-4, with 7 nucleotides matching TRBD1. V lost 0 bases, J lost 7 bases, and 0 bases stayed unmatched. Germline V gene data show CDR1 as MGHRA and CDR2 as YSYEKL. This CDR3 has 13 amino acids. The CDR3: CASSQDRGNIQYF. The CDR3 nucleotides read TGCGCCAGCAGCCAAGACAGGGGGAACATTCAGTACTTC.

The gene calls are TRBV28 and TRBJ2-3; 11 bases fit TRBD2. The germline CDR1 and CDR2 sequences are MDHEN and SYDVKM. This CDR3 is 16 amino acids long. J was trimmed by 7 bases and V by 4 bases; bases with no gene match: 10. CDR3 sequence (DNA): TGTGCCAGCAGTTCCCCTCTAGCGGGAGGAAGGAATACGCAGTATTTT. Translation: CASSSPLAGGRNTQYF.

This rearrangement joins TRBV4-3 to TRBJ1-3; 7 bases agree with TRBD1. The CDR3 covers 16 residues. V lost 1 base and J lost 3; bases outside the gene matches: 6. Germline CDR1 and CDR2: LGHNA and YSLEER. For the CDR3, the DNA is TGCGCCAGCAGCCAAGCAATAGGGGGCGGTGGAAACACCATATATTTT. Protein product: CASSQAIGGGGNTIYF.

CDR3: CASSYRRGGTDTQYF. The CDR3, as DNA: TGTGCCAGCAGCTACCGCAGGGGTGGAACAGATACGCAGTATTTT. This chain uses TRBV5-4 with TRBJ2-3, with D possibly being TRBD1 (6 bases). Trimming removed 3 bases at V and 3 bases at J, with 14 bases between. Per germline, CDR1 SGHNT and CDR2 YYREEE (reference sequence). The CDR3 sequence is 15 residues long.

The genes are TRBV12-5 and TRBJ1-2, with D maybe TRBD1 (5 bases). Per germline, CDR1 LGHNT and CDR2 FRNRAP. Trimming left V 5 bases short and J 8 bases short, with 18 bases between. The CDR3 is made up of 14 amino acids. CDR3 nucleotides: TGTGCTAGTGGTCCCCTTCGGACCCCAGGGGGCTACACCTTC. As protein: CASGPLRTPGGYTF.

V is TRBV19 and J is TRBJ2-1, with 11 bases matching TRBD2. The germline gives CDR1 LNHDA, CDR2 SQIVND (reference sequence). Trimming took 5 bases from V and 5 from J; bases not matched to a gene: 5. The CDR3 runs to 15 residues. The CDR3 DNA is TGTGCCAGTAGTTGGGCTAGCGGGAGGAACAATGAGCAGTTCTTC. It is translated as CASSWASGRNNEQFF.